The next 5 T cell receptor beta chains were all read from a single sample in a study of T-cell reconstitution after alpha-beta-depleted transplantation in children. Unique molecular identifiers were used to barcode this TCRbeta library. TCRdb used MiXCR to reprocess the PCR reads, holding one entry per CDR3 protein. The table has about 120,000 distinct CDR3 sequences, about 9.4% seen once; the top ten hold roughly 8%. Specimen: PBMCs from the stem cell graft donor, collected from the stem cell graft. The receptors were gathered from a human donor who donated a stem cell graft to a child with acute lymphoblastic leukemia.

The table lists this clonotype with many counts. The rearrangement uses TRBV6-1 and TRBJ2-5; D is unresolved. Trimming took 8 bases from V and 2 from J, leaving 15 bases between them. The CDR3 length is 14 residues. Looked up from germline, CDR1 is MNHNS and CDR2 is SASEGT. The CDR3 nucleotides read TGTGCCAGCGGTAGTGAAGGGAAGCAAGAGACCCAGTACTTC. Translated, it gives CASGSEGKQETQYF.

There are many counts of this clonotype. The chain recombines TRBV7-2 with TRBJ2-7, with TRBD1 matching 7 bases. The J segment lost 0 bases and the V segment lost 5 bases, leaving 7 bases of the junction unmatched. Germline CDR1 SGHTA, CDR2 FQGNSA. This CDR3 comprises 15 residues. CDR3 DNA sequence: TGTGCCAGCAGCCGATCGACAGGGTCCTCCTACGAGCAGTACTTC. Its protein product is CASSRSTGSSYEQYF.

In this sample, this clonotype turned up many times. The chain combines TRBV20-1 with TRBJ1-6, with D possibly TRBD1 on 5 matching bases. The V end was cut by 5 bases, the J end by 7 bases, with 18 bases between. CDR1 and CDR2 (germline): DFQATT, SNEGSKA (reference sequence). There are 15 residues in the CDR3. CDR3 DNA: TGCAGTGCTTATCCCGGGGGACGGCGGAATTCACCCCTCCACTTT. Amino acids: CSAYPGGRRNSPLHF.

The sample holds many counts of this clonotype. This sequence joins TRBV12-3 or TRBV12-4 and TRBJ2-1; 9 bases map to TRBD1. V gave up 5 bases and J gave up 4 bases; unmatched junction bases: 12. The CDR3 is 17 amino acids. The CDR3 loop reads CASSKGTGTPIYNEQFF. The DNA for the CDR3 is TGTGCCAGCAGTAAAGGGACAGGGACCCCAATATACAATGAGCAGTTCTTC.

In this sample, this clonotype turned up many times. The chain is built from TRBV4-2 and TRBJ2-7; D call uncertain. Germline V gene data show CDR1 as LGHNA and CDR2 as YNFKEQ. This CDR3 spans 14 amino acids. V was pared by 3 bases and J by 3 bases, with 12 bases between. The CDR3 reads CASSHLPDGYEQYF. Here the CDR3 DNA reads TGTGCCAGCAGCCACCTACCCGACGGCTACGAGCAGTACTTC.